The 24 T cell receptor beta chains below all came from one sample that was sequenced in a study of OX40 agonist ivuxolimab in advanced cancers. Sequenced by immunoSEQ multiplex PCR; TCRdb stores in-frame clones only, minus some. The sample shows tens of thousands of clones, 65% to 90% of them seen only once. The material sequenced was CD4+ or CD8+ T cells sorted from blood, taken in a trial of the OX40 agonist ivuxolimab. The receptor source for this set is an adult with an advanced solid tumor such as melanoma, head and neck, liver or kidney cancer.

V is TRBV7-2 and J is TRBJ2-7; TRBD2 matches at 13 bases. CDR3 length equals 14 residues. Unmatched junction bases numbered 2, after V lost 5 bases and J lost 4 bases. CDR1 is SGHTA and CDR2 is FQGNSA in the germline V gene. The CDR3 nucleotides read TGTGCCAGCAGCCCACTAGCGGGAGGGTACGAGCAGTACTTC. It specifies CASSPLAGGYEQYF.

This clone was counted once. The V gene is TRBV19, the J gene TRBJ2-3; TRBD1 agrees at 9 bases. Trimming cost V 6 bases and J 3 bases; bases outside gene matches: 4. The CDR3 sequence is 14 residues long. Germline CDR1 is LNHDA and CDR2 is SQIVND (reference sequence). The CDR3 loop reads CASRMGQGTDTQYF. The CDR3 bases are TGTGCCAGTAGGATGGGACAGGGAACAGATACGCAGTATTTT.

This sequence joins TRBV7-3 and TRBJ2-2, with 7 nucleotides matching TRBD1. Germline trimming cut 5 bases from V and 6 bases from J; bases unmatched to any gene: 6. From germline, CDR1 is SGHTA and CDR2 FQGTGA. CDR3 length: 14 amino acids. In nucleotides, the CDR3 is TGTGCCAGCAGCGCGTACGGGACAGCCGGGGAGCTGTTTTTT. This gives the protein CASSAYGTAGELFF.

The chain combines TRBV5-6 with TRBJ2-5; the D is unclear. The germline V gene encodes CDR1 SGHDT and CDR2 YYEEEE. Deletions cut 4 bases from V and 5 bases from J, with 6 bases between. CDR3 length equals 11 residues. CDR3 sequence (DNA): TGTGCCAGCAGCCGTTCGGAGACCCAGTACTTC. It translates to CASSRSETQYF.

The genes are TRBV18 and TRBJ1-2; unclear D gene. Trimming cost V 3 bases and J 0 bases, with 20 bases left between them. The CDR3 is 18 residues long. Germline V lookup: CDR1 KGHSH, CDR2 LQKENI. The chain's CDR3 is CASSPLAAGPTTNYGYTF. The CDR3 DNA is TGTGCCAGCTCACCCCTTGCGGCAGGCCCGACAACTAACTATGGCTACACCTTC. Full variable domain (remainder filled in from reference TRBV18 and TRBJ1-2): NAGVMQNPRHLVRRRGQEARLRCSPMKGHSHVYWYRQLPEEGLKFMVYLQKENIIDESGMPKERFSAEFPKEGPSILRIQQVVRGDSAAYFCASSPLAAGPTTNYGYTFGSGTRLTVV.

This clone occurred a few times. V is TRBV16 and J is TRBJ2-3; 7 bases agree with TRBD2. Trimming took 4 bases from V and 3 from J; bases not matched to a gene: 7. This CDR3 is 15 amino acids long. Germline V gene data show CDR1 as KGHSY and CDR2 as FQNENV. CDR3 sequence: CASSPAGRGTDTQYF. CDR3 bases: TGTGCCAGCAGCCCAGCGGGACGGGGTACAGATACGCAGTATTTT.

V and J are TRBV4-1 and TRBJ2-2, with 10 bases matching TRBD2. Unmatched junction bases numbered 6, after V lost 3 bases and J lost 5 bases. From germline, CDR1 is MGHRA and CDR2 YSYEKL. This CDR3 is 16 amino acids long. The CDR3 bases are TGCGCCAGCAGCCATCGGCTAGCGGGAGATACCGGGGAGCTGTTTTTT. Translation gives CASSHRLAGDTGELFF.

A remark on this clone: The sample holds other DNA sequences that translate to the same CDR3. The genes are TRBV20-1 and TRBJ2-7; tentative D call: TRBD2 (5 bases). Germline-derived CDR1 and CDR2 are DFQATT and SNEGSKA (reference sequence). CDR3 length: 11 residues. The V gene lost 7 bases and the J gene lost 10 bases, with 17 bases spanning the gap. This chain's CDR3 is CSGAETIEQYF. CDR3 DNA sequence: TGCAGTGGGGCGGAGACTATCGAACAGTACTTC.

V and J are TRBV2 and TRBJ1-2; D is perhaps TRBD1 (5 bases). Germline values: CDR1 SNHLY, CDR2 FYNNEI. This CDR3 is 13 amino acids long. V gave up 4 bases and J gave up 5 bases, with 11 bases separating them. CDR3 sequence reads: CASSATGGYGYTF. CDR3 nucleotide sequence: TGTGCCAGCAGTGCAACAGGAGGATATGGCTACACCTTC.

The CDR3 here is CASSFSGGDPYEQYF. CDR3 sequence (DNA): TGTGCCAGCAGCTTTTCGGGGGGCGACCCCTACGAGCAGTACTTC. V gene TRBV7-6 combines with J gene TRBJ2-7, with D perhaps TRBD2 (7 bases). V was pared by 3 bases and J by 2 bases, with 14 bases between. Germline CDR1 and CDR2: SGHVS and FNYEAQ. The CDR3 length is 15 residues.

The V call is TRBV7-9, the J call TRBJ2-7; D uncertain. The length of the CDR3 is 13 residues. CDR1 is SEHNR and CDR2 is FQNEAQ in the germline V gene (reference sequence). V lost 5 bases to trimming and J lost 1 base, with 9 bases between them. The chain's CDR3 is CASSNDLSYEQYF. CDR3 DNA: TGTGCCAGCAGCAATGACCTATCCTACGAGCAGTACTTC.

The CDR3 DNA sequence: TGTGCCTGGAGACCCCCGGCCAAGGTAGAGGCCAACGTCCTGACTTTC. Translation: CAWRPPAKVEANVLTF. The rearrangement joins TRBV30 to TRBJ2-6; D is unclear. The CDR3 runs 16 residues. V lost 3 bases, J lost 6 bases, and 18 bases lay in between. Germline CDR1 is GTSNPN and CDR2 is SVGIG (reference sequence).

V and J are TRBV5-6 and TRBJ1-3; a possible D gene is TRBD1 (6 bases). V was clipped by 3 bases and J by 4 bases, with 11 bases between them. Germline V CDR1 and CDR2: SGHDT, YYEEEE. The CDR3 has 14 residues. CDR3 bases: TGTGCCAGCAGCTCCTGGGGGCAGGGAAACACCATATATTTT. Encoded protein: CASSSWGQGNTIYF.

This clone has a single count. The chain couples TRBV27 to TRBJ1-2, with 7 bases lining up with TRBD1. After removal of 2 bases from V and 4 bases from J, the junction contained 4 bases not matched to a gene. Germline lookup yields CDR1 MNHEY and CDR2 SMNVEV (reference sequence). The CDR3 has 14 residues. The CDR3, as DNA: TGTGCCAGCAGTTTAAGCAGGGGGACCTATGGCTACACCTTC. Its translation: CASSLSRGTYGYTF.

The chain joins TRBV4-1 to TRBJ1-4; 7 positions agree with TRBD1. J was trimmed by 8 bases and V by 4 bases; bases with no gene match: 13. CDR3 length: 16 residues. Looked up from germline, CDR1 is MGHRA and CDR2 is YSYEKL. The CDR3 region is CASSLTEGTGEEKLFF. DNA of the CDR3: TGCGCCAGCAGCCTAACCGAAGGAACAGGGGAAGAAAAACTGTTTTTT.

This rearrangement joins TRBV5-4 to TRBJ2-5; 8 bases align to TRBD2. This CDR3 comprises 16 residues. CDR1 is SGHNT and CDR2 is YYREEE in the germline V gene (reference sequence). Trimming cost V 0 bases and J 5 bases; bases outside gene matches: 9. DNA of the CDR3: TGTGCCAGCAGCTTGGGGGCGGGAGGCCCTCGGGAGACCCAGTACTTC. Translated: CASSLGAGGPRETQYF. Complete variable domain (other parts from reference TRBV5-4 and TRBJ2-5): ETGVTQSPTHLIKTRGQQVTLRCSSQSGHNTVSWYQQALGQGPQFIFQYYREEENGRGNFPPRFSGLQFPNYSSELNVNALELDDSALYLCASSLGAGGPRETQYFGPGTRLLVL.

This chain uses TRBV7-8 with TRBJ2-7; tentative D call: TRBD1 (5 bases). The CDR3 runs 14 residues. Germline V gene sequence: CDR1 SGHVS, CDR2 FQNEAQ. The V gene lost 9 bases and the J gene lost 4 bases, with 19 bases spanning the gap. Here the CDR3 reads CASQLSAGPYEQYF. For the CDR3, the DNA is TGTGCCAGTCAGCTTAGTGCAGGGCCGTACGAGCAGTACTTC. The full variable domain, with the rest looked up from reference TRBV7-8 and TRBJ2-7, is GAGVSQSPRYKVAKRGQDVALRCDPISGHVSLFWYQQALGQGPEFLTYFQNEAQLDKSGLPSDRFFAERPEGSVSTLKIQRTQQEDSAVYLCASQLSAGPYEQYFGPGTRLTVT.

The chain joins TRBV19 to TRBJ1-1; 8 nucleotides match TRBD1. From germline, CDR1 is LNHDA and CDR2 SQIVND (reference sequence). With 5 bases clipped from V and 4 bases from J, the junction kept 6 bases outside the gene matches. CDR3 length: 14 residues. The CDR3 region is CASSPQGARTEAFF. The CDR3 DNA is TGTGCCAGTAGTCCGCAGGGGGCGCGCACTGAAGCTTTCTTT. Using reference TRBV19 and TRBJ1-1 for the parts outside the CDR3, the full variable domain is DGGITQSPKYLFRKEGQNVTLSCEQNLNHDAMYWYRQDPGQGLRLIYYSQIVNDFQKGDIAEGYSVSREKKESFPLTVTSAQKNPTAFYLCASSPQGARTEAFFGQGTRLTVV.

This chain connects TRBV19 to TRBJ1-5, with 7 nucleotides matching TRBD1. This CDR3 contains 15 residues. Germline V gene lookup returns CDR1 LNHDA and CDR2 SQIVND (reference sequence). V lost 4 bases to trimming and J lost 5 bases; unmatched junction nucleotides: 8. In DNA, the CDR3 is TGTGCCAGTAGTACAACCGGGACAGAGTATCAGCCCCAGCATTTT. This codes for CASSTTGTEYQPQHF.

The chain couples TRBV10-3 to TRBJ2-2; 8 bases align to TRBD1. The CDR3 has 14 amino acids. Trimming removed 5 bases from V and 4 bases from J; junction bases left unmatched: 3. Per the germline V gene, CDR1 is ENHRY and CDR2 is SYGVKD. The CDR3 DNA reads TGTGCCATCAGTCAGGGGGCTGGCACCGGGGAGCTGTTTTTT. As protein: CAISQGAGTGELFF.

As for this clone: The junction shows a germline mismatch at one end, possibly a read error. Other nucleotide sequences in the sample specify the same CDR3. The V and J genes are TRBV13 and TRBJ2-3; TRBD1 is a possible D gene (6 bases). This CDR3 has 14 amino acids. The germline V gene encodes CDR1 PRHDT and CDR2 FYEKMQ (reference sequence). CDR3 DNA: TGTGCCAGCAGCTCGAAGGGGGAGACAGATACGCAGTACTTT. It specifies CASSSKGETDTQYF. Full variable domain (remainder filled in from reference TRBV13 and TRBJ2-3): AAGVIQSPRHLIKEKRETATLKCYPIPRHDTVYWYQQGPGQDPQFLISFYEKMQSDKGSIPDRFSAQQFSDYHSELNMSSLELGDSALYFCASSSKGETDTQYFGPGTRLTVL.

The CDR3 region has the DNA TGTGCCAGCACCTACAGGGGGAGTAACTATGGCTACACCTTC. Protein sequence: CASTYRGSNYGYTF. The chain uses TRBV5-6 and TRBJ1-2, with 8 bases aligning to TRBD1. Germline V lookup: CDR1 SGHDT, CDR2 YYEEEE. The CDR3 is 14 amino acids. The junction had 5 bases not matched to a gene; V was cut back by 6 bases and J by 1 base.

The J gene is TRBJ1-2, the V gene TRBV5-1, with D maybe TRBD1 (6 bases). The V end lost 0 bases, the J end lost 4 bases, and 10 bases lay between the germline ends. The CDR3 totals 14 residues. Germline loops: CDR1 SGHRS, CDR2 YFSETQ. DNA of the CDR3: TGCGCCAGCAGCTTGGACAGGGTCGGCTATGGCTACACCTTC. Encoded protein: CASSLDRVGYGYTF.

The chain is built from TRBV6-4 and TRBJ1-2, with a weak D call TRBD1 (6 bases). The CDR3 has 16 residues. The germline gives CDR1 MRHNA, CDR2 SNTAGT. Trimming pared 9 bases from V and 0 bases from J, leaving 20 bases between. The CDR3 DNA sequence: TGTGCCAGGCATGGGCTTGGGGGCGATACTAACTATGGCTACACCTTC. It specifies CARHGLGGDTNYGYTF.